A selection of T cell receptor beta chains follows, all from one sample in a study of CD8+CD57+ T cells in acquired aplastic anemia. TCRdb re-called the reads through MiXCR, storing one row per CDR3 protein. The sample carries hundreds of thousands of distinct CDR3 sequences, 25% to 40% recorded once. Source material: sorted CD4+, CD8+, or CD8+CD57+ T cells (not recorded which) from PBMCs. These receptors were taken from a human donor with aplastic anemia. Each CDR3 is given with its conserved first and last residue. D genes are given only for firm matches. A clone size is listed for some rows: how often the clone was seen (once, few, many), or a class if it is expanded.

clone_size	d_call	j_call	v_call	cdr3_aa	cdr3_nt
many	TRBD2	TRBJ2-1	TRBV29-1	CSVRTSYNEQFF	TGCAGCGTTCGGACTAGCTACAATGAGCAGTTCTTC
.	TRBD2	TRBJ2-1	TRBV20-1	CSASPPGTTYNEQFF	TGCAGTGCTAGTCCACCCGGGACTACCTACAATGAGCAGTTCTTC
.	TRBD1	TRBJ1-2	TRBV25-1	CASSEPDRGARSGYTF	TGTGCCAGCAGTGAGCCGGACAGGGGGGCGCGATCTGGCTACACCTTC
many	TRBD1	TRBJ1-5	TRBV19	CASSLPGTGVNQPQHF	TGTGCCAGTAGTTTGCCCGGGACAGGGGTCAATCAGCCCCAGCATTTT
many	.	TRBJ1-1	TRBV2	CASSTAGMNTEAFF	TGTGCCAGCAGTACCGCAGGAATGAACACTGAAGCTTTCTTT
many	TRBD2	TRBJ2-5	TRBV19	CASSLAGALGETQYF	TGTGCCAGTAGTCTAGCGGGAGCTCTTGGAGAGACCCAGTACTTC
.	TRBD1	TRBJ1-6	TRBV5-1	CASSSPGQGAFLHF	TGCGCCAGCAGCTCTCCGGGGCAGGGGGCCTTCCTCCACTTT
.	.	TRBJ2-5	TRBV5-5	CASSLGPREETQYF	TGTGCCAGCAGCTTGGGGCCGAGGGAGGAGACCCAGTACTTC
once	TRBD1	TRBJ1-5	TRBV10-3	CAIKSGQGNQPQHF	TGTGCCATCAAGTCAGGACAGGGTAATCAGCCCCAGCATTTT
many	.	TRBJ2-5	TRBV6-4	CASSDPRETQYF	TGTGCCAGCAGTGACCCTAGAGAGACCCAGTACTTC
few	.	TRBJ1-1	TRBV7-9	CASSLGITGNTEAFF	TGTGCCAGCAGCTTGGGGATCACGGGGAACACTGAAGCTTTCTTT
few	.	TRBJ2-2	TRBV7-2	CASSLFVGSGTGELFF	TGTGCCAGCAGCCTATTCGTGGGAAGCGGAACCGGGGAGCTGTTTTTT
many	.	TRBJ2-7	TRBV7-6	CASSPRPGAGPNEQYF	TGTGCCAGCAGCCCACGGCCCGGTGCAGGCCCCAACGAGCAGTACTTC
many	.	TRBJ2-7	TRBV20-1	CSARGRSLQYF	TGCAGTGCTAGAGGTCGCTCCCTTCAGTACTTC
few	TRBD1	TRBJ2-1	TRBV2	CASSVDRGTNEQFF	TGTGCCAGCAGTGTAGACAGGGGCACGAATGAGCAGTTCTTC
many	.	TRBJ1-6	TRBV20-1	CSALQGSPGSPLHF	TGCAGTGCTCTACAGGGTTCCCCAGGATCACCCCTCCACTTT
many	.	TRBJ2-7	TRBV10-2	CASSESTKGAGAYEQYF	TGCGCCAGCAGTGAGTCAACGAAGGGCGCAGGGGCCTACGAGCAGTACTTC
.	TRBD1	TRBJ1-1	TRBV5-1	CASSALQDRAPAFF	TGCGCCAGCAGCGCGTTACAAGACAGGGCACCGGCTTTCTTT
.	.	TRBJ2-7	TRBV28	CASSTTSSYEQYF	TGTGCCAGCAGCACCACAAGTTCCTACGAGCAGTACTTC
few	.	TRBJ1-4	TRBV5-1	CASSGGGTEKLFF	TGCGCCAGCAGCGGGGGAGGTACGGAAAAACTGTTTTTT
many	.	TRBJ2-3	TRBV25-1	CASSVGTSTSTDTQYF	TGTGCCAGCAGTGTTGGGACTTCTACTAGCACAGATACGCAGTATTTT
.	TRBD2	TRBJ2-7	TRBV11-3	CASSLVSGENYEQYF	TGTGCCAGCAGCTTAGTAAGCGGGGAAAACTACGAGCAGTACTTC
many	.	TRBJ1-2	TRBV29-1	CSVTTLVSRDYGYTF	TGCAGCGTCACTACTTTAGTATCCCGGGACTATGGCTACACCTTC
.	TRBD1	TRBJ2-1	TRBV9	CASSAPGQGTEQFF	TGTGCCAGCAGCGCTCCGGGACAGGGGACTGAGCAGTTCTTC
few	.	TRBJ2-7	TRBV20-1	CSARRPTGISYEQYF	TGCAGTGCTAGACGCCCTACGGGGATCTCCTACGAGCAGTACTTC
.	.	TRBJ1-2	TRBV15	CATSRDRTEHYGYTF	TGTGCCACCAGCAGAGACCGGACAGAGCACTATGGCTACACCTTC
many	TRBD1	TRBJ1-2	TRBV19	CASMGDREGHGYTF	TGTGCCAGTATGGGGGACAGGGAAGGACATGGCTACACCTTC
many	.	TRBJ1-1	TRBV24-1	CATRENTEAFF	TGTGCCACCAGGGAGAACACTGAAGCTTTCTTT
many	.	TRBJ2-5	TRBV20-1	CSASPGEVGETQYF	TGCAGTGCGAGCCCAGGGGAAGTTGGCGAGACCCAGTACTTC
.	.	TRBJ2-1	TRBV12-3/TRBV12-4	CASSFEARYNEQFF	TGTGCCAGCAGTTTTGAGGCCAGATACAATGAGCAGTTCTTC
many	.	TRBJ2-7	TRBV2	CASSSGTGLEQYF	TGTGCCAGCAGTTCCGGAACAGGGCTCGAGCAGTACTTC
few	.	TRBJ1-5	TRBV18	CASSPRGDSANQPQHF	TGTGCCAGCTCACCAAGGGGCGATAGTGCCAATCAGCCCCAGCATTTT
many	TRBD1	TRBJ1-5	TRBV7-2	CASSQGGQGGQPQHF	TGCGCCAGCAGCCAGGGTGGACAGGGAGGTCAGCCCCAGCATTTT
.	TRBD1	TRBJ2-6	TRBV7-3	CASSLGTGTANVLTF	TGTGCCAGCAGCCTTGGGACAGGGACTGCCAACGTCCTGACTTTC
few	.	TRBJ2-5	TRBV2	CASSYSGLGETQYF	TGTGCCAGCAGTTATAGTGGGCTAGGAGAGACCCAGTACTTC
many	.	TRBJ1-5	TRBV20-1	CSARGGGNQPQHF	TGCAGTGCTAGAGGGGGGGGTAATCAGCCCCAGCATTTT
many	.	TRBJ2-1	TRBV25-1	CASSEWNNEQFF	TGTGCCAGCAGTGAATGGAATAATGAGCAGTTCTTC
.	.	TRBJ2-1	TRBV20-1	CSARDEIFTHNEQFF	TGCAGTGCTAGAGATGAGATATTCACCCACAATGAGCAGTTCTTC
.	TRBD1	TRBJ1-2	TRBV12-3/TRBV12-4	CASRPTGAIYGYTF	TGTGCCAGCAGACCAACAGGGGCGATCTATGGCTACACCTTC
many	.	TRBJ1-1	TRBV20-1	CSADRDRITEAFF	TGCAGTGCTGACCGGGACCGGATCACTGAAGCTTTCTTT
many	.	TRBJ1-6	TRBV6-5	CASSWGLLGSPLHF	TGTGCCAGCAGTTGGGGGCTTCTGGGGTCACCCCTCCACTTT
few	.	TRBJ2-6	TRBV2	CATSSGANVLTF	TGTGCCACCAGTTCCGGGGCCAACGTCCTGACTTTC
many	.	TRBJ1-6	TRBV5-6	CASSLGEGGYNSPLHF	TGTGCCAGCAGCTTGGGGGAGGGCGGCTATAATTCACCCCTCCACTTT
many	.	TRBJ1-1	TRBV29-1	CSVAWGNTEAFF	TGCAGCGTTGCCTGGGGAAACACTGAAGCTTTCTTT
.	TRBD1	TRBJ1-2	TRBV18	CASSPETGTEGYTF	TGTGCCAGCTCACCAGAAACCGGGACAGAAGGCTACACCTTC
many	.	TRBJ2-2	TRBV29-1	CSVGGGVGTGELFF	TGCAGCGTTGGAGGGGGGGTTGGCACCGGGGAGCTGTTTTTT
.	TRBD1	TRBJ1-2	TRBV7-3	CASRPGQAAYGYTF	TGTGCCAGCAGGCCGGGACAGGCAGCGTATGGCTACACCTTC
.	.	TRBJ2-7	TRBV11-2	CASSPLTGRGGGEQYF	TGTGCCAGCAGTCCTCTGACAGGCCGCGGGGGTGGCGAGCAGTACTTC
.	TRBD1	TRBJ1-2	TRBV2	CASVRQGHYGYTF	TGTGCCAGCGTTCGACAGGGGCACTATGGCTACACCTTC
.	.	TRBJ1-4	TRBV12-3/TRBV12-4	CASSLVEELFF	TGTGCCAGCAGTTTGGTCGAGGAACTGTTTTTT
.	TRBD2	TRBJ2-2	TRBV11-2	CASSSSGTSGITTGGLFF	TGTGCCAGCAGCTCCTCCGGGACTAGCGGGATCACCACCGGGGGGCTGTTTTTT
few	TRBD1	TRBJ2-2	TRBV19	CASSTTGGSGTGELFF	TGTGCCAGTAGTACGACAGGGGGCAGCGGAACCGGGGAGCTGTTTTTT
many	TRBD1	TRBJ1-5	TRBV20-1	CSASTDRSNQPQHF	TGCAGTGCTAGCACGGACAGGAGCAATCAGCCCCAGCATTTT
.	.	TRBJ2-7	TRBV12-3/TRBV12-4	CASRRDSSKPYEQYF	TGTGCCAGCAGACGGGACTCCTCAAAGCCATACGAGCAGTACTTC
many	.	TRBJ1-5	TRBV12-3/TRBV12-4	CASSSRGGSNQPQHF	TGTGCCAGCAGCTCTCGGGGTGGGAGCAATCAGCCCCAGCATTTT